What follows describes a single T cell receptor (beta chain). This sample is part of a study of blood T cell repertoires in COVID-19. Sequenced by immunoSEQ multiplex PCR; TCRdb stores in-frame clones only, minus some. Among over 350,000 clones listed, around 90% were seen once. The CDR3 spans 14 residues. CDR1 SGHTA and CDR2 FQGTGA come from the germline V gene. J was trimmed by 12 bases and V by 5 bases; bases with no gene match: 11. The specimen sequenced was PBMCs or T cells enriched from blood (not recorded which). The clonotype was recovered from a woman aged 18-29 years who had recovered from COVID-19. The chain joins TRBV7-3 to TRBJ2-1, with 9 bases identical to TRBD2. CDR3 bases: TGTGCCAGCAGCATTAATTCCGCGGGGGGGCGGCAGTTCTTC. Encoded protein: CASSINSAGGRQFF.